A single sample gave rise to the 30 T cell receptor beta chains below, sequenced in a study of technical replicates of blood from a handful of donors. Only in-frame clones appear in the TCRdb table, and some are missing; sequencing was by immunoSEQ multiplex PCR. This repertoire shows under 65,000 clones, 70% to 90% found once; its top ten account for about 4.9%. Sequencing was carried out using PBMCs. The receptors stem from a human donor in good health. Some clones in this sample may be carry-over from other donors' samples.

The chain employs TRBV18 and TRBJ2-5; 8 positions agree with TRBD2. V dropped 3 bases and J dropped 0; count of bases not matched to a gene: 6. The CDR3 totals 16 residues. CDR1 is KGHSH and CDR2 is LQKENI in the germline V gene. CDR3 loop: CASSPSSLADQETQYF. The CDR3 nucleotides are TGTGCCAGCTCACCCTCATCACTAGCGGACCAAGAGACCCAGTACTTC.

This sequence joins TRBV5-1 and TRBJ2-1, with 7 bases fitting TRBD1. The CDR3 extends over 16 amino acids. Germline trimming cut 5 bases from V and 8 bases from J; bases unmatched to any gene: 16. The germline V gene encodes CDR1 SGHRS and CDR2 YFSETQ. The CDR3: CASSSETGTAVYEQFF. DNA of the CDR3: TGCGCCAGCAGTTCGGAGACAGGGACGGCGGTTTATGAGCAGTTCTTC.

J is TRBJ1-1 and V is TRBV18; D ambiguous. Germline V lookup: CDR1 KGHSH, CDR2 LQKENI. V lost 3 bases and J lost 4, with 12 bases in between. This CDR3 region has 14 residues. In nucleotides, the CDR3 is TGTGCCAGCTCACCCCGATCGGAGGGCACTGAAGCTTTCTTT. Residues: CASSPRSEGTEAFF.

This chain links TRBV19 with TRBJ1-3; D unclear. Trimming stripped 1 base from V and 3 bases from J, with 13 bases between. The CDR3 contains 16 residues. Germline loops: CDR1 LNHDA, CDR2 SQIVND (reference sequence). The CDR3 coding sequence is TGTGCCAGTAGTATAGGAGGCCAGACTTTTGGAAACACCATATATTTT. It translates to CASSIGGQTFGNTIYF.

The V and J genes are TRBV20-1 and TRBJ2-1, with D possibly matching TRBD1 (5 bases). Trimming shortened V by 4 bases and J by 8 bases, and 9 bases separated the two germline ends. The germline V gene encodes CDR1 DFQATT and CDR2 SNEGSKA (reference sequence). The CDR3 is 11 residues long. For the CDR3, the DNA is TGCAGTGCTACCCAGGGTTATGAGCAGTTCTTC. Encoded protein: CSATQGYEQFF.

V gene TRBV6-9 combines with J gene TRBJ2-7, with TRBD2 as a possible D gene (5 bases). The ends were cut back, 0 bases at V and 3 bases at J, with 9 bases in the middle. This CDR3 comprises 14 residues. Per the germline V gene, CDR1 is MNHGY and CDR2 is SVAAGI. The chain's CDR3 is CASSYSAGRYEQYF. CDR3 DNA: TGTGCCAGCAGTTATTCTGCGGGCCGCTACGAGCAGTACTTC.

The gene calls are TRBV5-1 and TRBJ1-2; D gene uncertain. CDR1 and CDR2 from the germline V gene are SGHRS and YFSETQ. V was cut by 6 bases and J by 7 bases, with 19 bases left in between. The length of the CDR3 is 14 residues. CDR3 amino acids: CASTTNEGLGGYTF. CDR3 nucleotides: TGCGCCAGCACCACGAACGAGGGCCTGGGTGGCTACACCTTC. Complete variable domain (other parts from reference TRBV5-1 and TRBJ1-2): KAGVTQTPRYLIKTRGQQVTLSCSPISGHRSVSWYQQTPGQGLQFLFEYFSETQRNKGNFPGRFSGRQFSNSRSEMNVSTLELGDSALYLCASTTNEGLGGYTFGSGTRLTVV.

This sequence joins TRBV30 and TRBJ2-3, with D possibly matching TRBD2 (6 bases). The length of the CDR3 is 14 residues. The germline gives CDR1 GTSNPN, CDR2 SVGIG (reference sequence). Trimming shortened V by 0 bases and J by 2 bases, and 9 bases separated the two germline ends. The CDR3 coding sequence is TGTGCCTGGAGTGTAGGCGGGACCACAGATACGCAGTATTTT. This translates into CAWSVGGTTDTQYF. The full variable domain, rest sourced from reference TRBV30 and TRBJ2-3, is SQTIHQWPATLVQPVGSPLSLECTVEGTSNPNLYWYRQAAGRGLQLLFYSVGIGQISSEVPQNLSASRPQDRQFILSSKKLLLSDSGFYLCAWSVGGTTDTQYFGPGTRLTVL.

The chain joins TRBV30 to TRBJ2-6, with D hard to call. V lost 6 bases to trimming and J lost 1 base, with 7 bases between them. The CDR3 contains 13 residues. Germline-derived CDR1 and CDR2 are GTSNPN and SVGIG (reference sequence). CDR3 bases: TGTGCCTGCGACATTTCTGGGGCCAACGTCCTGACTTTC. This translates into CACDISGANVLTF.

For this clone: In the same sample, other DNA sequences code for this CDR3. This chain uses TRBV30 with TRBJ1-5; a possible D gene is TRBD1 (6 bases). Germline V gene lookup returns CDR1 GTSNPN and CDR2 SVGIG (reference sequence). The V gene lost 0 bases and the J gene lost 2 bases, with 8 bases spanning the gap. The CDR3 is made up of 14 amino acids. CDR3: CAWSVGGGNQPQHF. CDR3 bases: TGTGCCTGGAGTGTAGGGGGGGGCAATCAGCCCCAGCATTTT.

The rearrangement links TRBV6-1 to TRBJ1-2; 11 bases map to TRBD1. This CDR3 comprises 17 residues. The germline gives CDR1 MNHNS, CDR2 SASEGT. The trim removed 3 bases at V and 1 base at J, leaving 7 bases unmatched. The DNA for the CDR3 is TGTGCCAGCAGTGACCGCCACGGGACAGGGGGTAACTATGGCTACACCTTC. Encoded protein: CASSDRHGTGGNYGYTF.

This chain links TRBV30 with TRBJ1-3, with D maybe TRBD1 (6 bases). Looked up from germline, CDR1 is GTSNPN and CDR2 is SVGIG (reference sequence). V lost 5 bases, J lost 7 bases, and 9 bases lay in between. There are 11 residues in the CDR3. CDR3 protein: CAWGTGNTIYF. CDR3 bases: TGTGCCTGGGGAACAGGGAACACCATATATTTT.

CDR3 sequence: CASNRGGAEQYF. CDR3 nucleotide sequence: TGTGCCAGTAACAGGGGCGGCGCGGAGCAGTACTTC. The J gene is TRBJ2-7, the V gene TRBV19; TRBD1 matches 7 bases. The CDR3 consists of 12 residues. Germline CDR1 and CDR2: LNHDA and SQIVND (reference sequence). V gave up 7 bases and J gave up 7 bases; unmatched junction bases: 7.

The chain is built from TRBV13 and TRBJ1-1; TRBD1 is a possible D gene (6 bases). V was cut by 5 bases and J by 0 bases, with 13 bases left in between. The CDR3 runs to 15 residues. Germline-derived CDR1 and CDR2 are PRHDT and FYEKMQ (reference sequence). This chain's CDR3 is CASSRRDKMNTEAFF. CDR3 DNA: TGTGCCAGCAGCCGCCGGGACAAGATGAACACTGAAGCTTTCTTT.

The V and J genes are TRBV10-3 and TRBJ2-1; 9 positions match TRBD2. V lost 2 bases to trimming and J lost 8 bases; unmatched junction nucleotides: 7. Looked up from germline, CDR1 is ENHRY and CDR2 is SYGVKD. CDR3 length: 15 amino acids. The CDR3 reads CAISEGSGGRHEQFF. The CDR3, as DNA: TGTGCCATCAGTGAGGGAAGCGGGGGGCGGCATGAGCAGTTCTTC.

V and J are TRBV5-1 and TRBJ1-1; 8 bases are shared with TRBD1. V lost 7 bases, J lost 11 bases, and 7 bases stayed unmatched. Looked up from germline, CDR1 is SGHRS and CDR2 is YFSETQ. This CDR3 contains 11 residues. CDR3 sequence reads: CASGDRGLAFF. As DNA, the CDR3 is TGCGCCAGCGGCGACAGGGGTTTGGCTTTCTTT.

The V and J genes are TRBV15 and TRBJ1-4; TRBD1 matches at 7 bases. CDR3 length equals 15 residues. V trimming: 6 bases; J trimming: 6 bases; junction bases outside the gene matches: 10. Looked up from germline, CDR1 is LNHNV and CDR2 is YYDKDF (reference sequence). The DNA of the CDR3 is TGTGCCACCAGTTTCGAAGGGGGCGTTCATGAAAAACTGTTTTTT. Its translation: CATSFEGGVHEKLFF. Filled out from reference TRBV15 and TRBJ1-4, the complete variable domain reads DAMVIQNPRYQVTQFGKPVTLSCSQTLNHNVMYWYQQKSSQAPKLLFHYYDKDFNNEADTPDNFQSRRPNTSFCFLDIRSPGLGDTAMYLCATSFEGGVHEKLFFGSGTQLSVL.

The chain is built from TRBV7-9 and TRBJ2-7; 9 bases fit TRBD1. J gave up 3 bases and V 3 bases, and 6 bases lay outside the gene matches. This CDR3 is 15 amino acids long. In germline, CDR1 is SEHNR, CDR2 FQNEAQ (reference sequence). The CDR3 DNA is TGTGCCAGCAGCTTCGGACCGGGACAGGGCTACGAGCAGTACTTC. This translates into CASSFGPGQGYEQYF.

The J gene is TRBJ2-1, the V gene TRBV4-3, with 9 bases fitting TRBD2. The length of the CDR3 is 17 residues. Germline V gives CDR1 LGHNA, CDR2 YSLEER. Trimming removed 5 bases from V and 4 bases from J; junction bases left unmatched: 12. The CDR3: CASSLRVGGRGYNEQFF. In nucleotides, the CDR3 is TGCGCCAGCAGCTTGAGAGTGGGCGGGAGGGGGTACAATGAGCAGTTCTTC.

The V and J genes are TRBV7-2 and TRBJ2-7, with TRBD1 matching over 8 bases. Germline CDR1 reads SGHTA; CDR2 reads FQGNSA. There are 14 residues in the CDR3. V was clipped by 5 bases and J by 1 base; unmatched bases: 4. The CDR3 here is CASSARDRSYEQYF. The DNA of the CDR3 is TGTGCCAGCAGCGCCCGGGACAGGTCCTACGAGCAGTACTTC. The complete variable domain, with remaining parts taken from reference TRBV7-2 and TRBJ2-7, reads GAGVSQSPSNKVTEKGKDVELRCDPISGHTALYWYRQSLGQGLEFLIYFQGNSAPDKSGLPSDRFSAERTGGSVSTLTIQRTQQEDSAVYLCASSARDRSYEQYFGPGTRLTVT.

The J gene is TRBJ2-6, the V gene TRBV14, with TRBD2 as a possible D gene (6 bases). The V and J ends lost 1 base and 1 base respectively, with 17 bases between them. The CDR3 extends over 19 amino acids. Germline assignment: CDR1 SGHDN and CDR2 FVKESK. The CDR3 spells CASSQVKKGSGSGANVLTF. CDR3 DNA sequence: TGTGCCAGCAGCCAAGTAAAGAAGGGCAGCGGGTCTGGGGCCAACGTCCTGACTTTC.

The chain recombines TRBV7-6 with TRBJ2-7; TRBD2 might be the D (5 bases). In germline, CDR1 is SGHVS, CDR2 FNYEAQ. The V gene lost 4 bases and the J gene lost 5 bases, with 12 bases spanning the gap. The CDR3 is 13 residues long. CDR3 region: CASSSRGSDEQYF. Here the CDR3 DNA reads TGTGCCAGCAGCTCGAGAGGGAGTGACGAGCAGTACTTC.

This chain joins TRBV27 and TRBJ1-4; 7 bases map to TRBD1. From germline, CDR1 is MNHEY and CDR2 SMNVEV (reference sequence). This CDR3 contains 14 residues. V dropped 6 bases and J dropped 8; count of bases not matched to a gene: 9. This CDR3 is CASSRNRGLEKLFF. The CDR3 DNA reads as TGTGCCAGCAGCCGAAACAGGGGTTTGGAAAAACTGTTTTTT. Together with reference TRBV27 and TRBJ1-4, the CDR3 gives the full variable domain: EAQVTQNPRYLITVTGKKLTVTCSQNMNHEYMSWYRQDPGLGLRQIYYSMNVEVTDKGDVPEGYKVSRKEKRNFPLILESPSPNQTSLYFCASSRNRGLEKLFFGSGTQLSVL.

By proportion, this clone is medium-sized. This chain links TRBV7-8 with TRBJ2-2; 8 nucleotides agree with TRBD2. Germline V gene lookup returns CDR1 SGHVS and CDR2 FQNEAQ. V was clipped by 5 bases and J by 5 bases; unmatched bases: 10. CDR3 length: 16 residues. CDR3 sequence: CASSKLGRVNTGELFF. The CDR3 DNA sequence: TGTGCCAGCAGCAAACTCGGGAGGGTTAATACCGGGGAGCTGTTTTTT.

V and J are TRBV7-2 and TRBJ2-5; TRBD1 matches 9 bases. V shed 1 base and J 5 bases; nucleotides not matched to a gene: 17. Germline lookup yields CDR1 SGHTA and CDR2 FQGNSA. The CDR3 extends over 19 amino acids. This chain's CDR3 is CASSLEGWGGQGTSETQYF. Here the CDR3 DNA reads TGTGCCAGCAGCTTAGAGGGCTGGGGCGGACAGGGGACTTCCGAGACCCAGTACTTC.

In nucleotides, the CDR3 is TGTGCCAGCAGCAAAGAAGGAGCCCGCGGGGGCTACACCTTC. Protein: CASSKEGARGGYTF. This sequence joins TRBV21-1 and TRBJ1-2. TRBV21-1 is reported as a pseudogene. The CDR3 totals 14 residues.

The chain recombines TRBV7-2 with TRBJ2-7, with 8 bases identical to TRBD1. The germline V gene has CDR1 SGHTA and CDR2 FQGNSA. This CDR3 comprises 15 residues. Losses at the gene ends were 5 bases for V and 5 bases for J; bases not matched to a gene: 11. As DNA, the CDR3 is TGTGCCAGCAGCCGGAACGGACAGGGTAGAGACGAGCAGTACTTC. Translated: CASSRNGQGRDEQYF.

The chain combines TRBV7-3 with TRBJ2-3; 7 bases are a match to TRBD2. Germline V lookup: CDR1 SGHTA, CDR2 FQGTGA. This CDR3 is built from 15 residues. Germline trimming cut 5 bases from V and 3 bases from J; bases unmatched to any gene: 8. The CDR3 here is CASSILAVGTDTQYF. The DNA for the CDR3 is TGTGCCAGCAGCATCCTAGCGGTTGGAACAGATACGCAGTATTTT.

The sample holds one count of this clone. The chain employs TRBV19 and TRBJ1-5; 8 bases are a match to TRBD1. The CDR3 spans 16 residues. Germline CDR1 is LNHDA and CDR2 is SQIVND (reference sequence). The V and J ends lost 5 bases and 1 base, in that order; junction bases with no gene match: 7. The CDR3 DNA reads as TGTGCCAGTAGTTTTAGGACAGGGATGAGCAATCAGCCCCAGCATTTT. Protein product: CASSFRTGMSNQPQHF.

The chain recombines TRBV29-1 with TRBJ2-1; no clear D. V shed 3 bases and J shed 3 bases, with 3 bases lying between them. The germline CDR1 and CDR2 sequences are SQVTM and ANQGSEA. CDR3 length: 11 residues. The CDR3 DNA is TGCAGCGTTGATCACTACAATGAGCAGTTCTTC. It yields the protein CSVDHYNEQFF.